This T cell receptor (beta chain) was sequenced during a study of blood T cell repertoires in COVID-19 (dated by TCRdb to between 2020 and 2021). Regarding the research as a whole: The collaborator samples originated in the United States, Italy and Spain and spanned the acute and convalescent phases of COVID-19. The prospective study material was composed of cDNA or gDNA derived from T cells, B-cell-depleted T cells, or PBMCs. Subjects who had been exposed to COVID-19, were actively infected with it, or had recovered from it provided the deeply sampled blood TCRbeta repertoires that made up the dataset. The repertoires were made available in a free public database intended to serve as a resource for research on the immune response to SARS-CoV-2. Samples were obtained from the ongoing ImmuneRACE study (first 160 participants) and from 1,254 subjects provided by 6 global collaborators. Nearly every sample came with metadata listing a de-identified subject ID, COVID-19 status, age in years and sex. Where available, HLA class I and class II types were taken from metadata supplied by the sample provider and were not determined by assay-based typing.

From the germline V gene, CDR1 is MNHEY and CDR2 is SVGAGI. The CDR3 runs 13 residues from the cysteine to the phenylalanine. Only the CDR3 portion is preserved as DNA: 39 bases, with reading frame beginning at the first base. V drops 2 bases and J drops 4 bases, leaving 8 bases in between. Whole blood was collected in K2EDTA tubes by collaborating institutions according to the institutions' own protocols. Collaborator samples were shipped for TCRbeta analysis as frozen whole blood, isolated PBMCs, or DNA extracted from either sample type. Overall study results and their limits: How much clinical and demographic metadata was included differed by source and by participant, and the metadata was provided uncurated.

TCRbeta CDR3 regions were amplified from genomic DNA using the immunoSEQ Assay, a bias-controlled multiplex PCR. The paper's processing steps were these. The number of nucleated cells in each sample was estimated from the amplification of reference gene primers within the assay. Sequence reads were collapsed and filtered to measure the absolute abundance of every unique TCRbeta CDR3 rearrangement. For each sample, productive Simpson clonality was calculated by taking the square root of Simpson's diversity index across productive rearrangements. TCRdb holds this immuneACCESS table with in-frame rearrangements only. Some clones are missing; in checked studies, unresolved V genes explain under half, and the rest has no known cause. The V and J calls and the clone size are those of that table, but D and trimming were determined from the DNA. Across this sample there are around 210,000 clones, with about nine tenths seen only once. The ten largest clones take up 0.65% to 0.95% of the sample.

Points on this clone: There is no known antigen for this receptor. Per-base qualities were not stored, and no clone one base away is much larger.

This TCR derives from a woman in her 70s with acute or convalescent COVID-19. Material: peripheral blood. The chain employs TRBV6-5 and TRBJ1-2; no D gene call is confident. In nucleotide form, the sequence is TGTGCCAGCAGTTACAATGAGGGCTATGGCTACACCTTC. This encodes CASSYNEGYGYTF.